This TCR beta chain stems from a study of cytomegalovirus exposure and HLA in healthy donors. The wider study: Caucasian-associated ancestry cluster membership applied to less than 85% of a few hundred genotyped donors. Study results and limitations: Presence/absence results assume similar sequencing depth per donor, which may not hold. In a later analysis, a missense DCLRE1C variant was linked to TCR beta V- and J-gene trimming.

Comments on this clone: The target antigen is unknown.

In the PCR, 60 Vbeta and 13 Jbeta primers were used. The assay was immunoSEQ multiplex PCR, and TCRdb's table has in-frame clones only and misses some. The top ten hold 2.1% of the sample, which has 150,000 or so clones, about 73% seen once. The germline V and J ends were trimmed by 6 bases and 5 bases, with 10 bases remaining between them. CDR3 length: 12 residues. CDR1 is MNHEY, CDR2 SVGAGI, per germline. V usage is TRBV6-5 and J usage is TRBJ1-1; no clear D. Sequenced sample: PBMCs. The TCR comes from a woman aged 55 to 70 in good health and CMV-seropositive. The CDR3 region is CASSLTRTEAFF. The CDR3 DNA is TGTGCCAGCAGCTTAACGAGGACTGAAGCTTTCTTT.